This TCR beta chain is drawn from a study of glioma-infiltrating T cells. Study-level findings and limits: Very few CDR3 sequences were shared between tissue and blood. Above-expected tissue-blood divergence occurred in all gliomas, most in low-grade ones.

This clonotype was picked up many times. No antigen is known for it. Germline CDR1 and CDR2: MNHNS and SASEGT. V lost 6 bases, J lost 1 base, and 14 bases lay in between. This CDR3 region has 15 residues. The iRepertoire nested amplicon-rescue multiplex PCR amplified TCR alpha and beta CDR3s from RNA. TCRdb reprocessed the multiplex PCR reads with MiXCR, giving one entry per CDR3 protein. The sample carries around 120,000 distinct CDR3 sequences, roughly a quarter recorded once. The sequenced sample consisted of glioma tissue, nonneoplastic brain tissue, or PBMCs (not recorded which). The origin of this receptor is a human donor with low-grade glioma or glioblastoma, undergoing nonglioma brain surgery, or in good health (not recorded which). This chain joins TRBV6-1 and TRBJ2-3; TRBD1 is a possible D gene (6 bases). The CDR3, as DNA: TGTGCCAGCAGGTCACAGGGCCGGGGCACAGATACGCAGTATTTT. It encodes CASRSQGRGTDTQYF.